The sequence of this T cell receptor beta chain was determined in a study of OX40 agonist ivuxolimab in advanced cancers. Study in general: Ivuxolimab was delivered to patients intravenously every 2 weeks at doses spanning 0.01 to 10 mg/kg. Overall study findings and caveats: Dose levels from 0.1 to 3.0 mg/kg saw CD4+ and CD8+ blood T cells expand clonally by week 6.

With respect to this clone: Its antigen is as yet unknown.

The cohort excluded patients with autoimmune disease history or systemic immunosuppression. Profiling relied on immunoSEQ multiplex PCR, and the TCRdb table lists in-frame clones only, not all of them. The sample contains some 46,000 clones, around 88% of which appear only once. This receptor was taken from an adult with an advanced solid tumor such as melanoma, head and neck, liver or kidney cancer. The sample consisted of CD4+ or CD8+ T cells sorted from blood, taken in a trial of the OX40 agonist ivuxolimab.

The CDR3 region is CATSRDLRGRDEQFF. DNA of the CDR3: TGTGCCACCAGCAGGGATCTAAGGGGGCGGGATGAGCAGTTCTTC. This chain links TRBV15 with TRBJ2-1, with 7 bases matching TRBD1. CDR1 and CDR2 from the germline V gene are LNHNV and YYDKDF (reference sequence). This CDR3 region has 15 residues. After removal of 3 bases from V and 8 bases from J, the junction contained 10 bases not matched to a gene.